This TCR beta chain was recorded in a study of blood T cell repertoires in COVID-19 (dated by TCRdb to 2018 to 2020). Looking at the study overall: Collaborator samples came from the United States, Italy and Spain and covered acute and convalescent phases of COVID-19. The material from the prospective study consisted of cDNA or gDNA derived from T cells, B-cell-depleted T cells, or PBMCs. The sample metadata nearly always contained a de-identified subject ID, COVID-19 status, age in years and sex. Deeply sampled blood TCRbeta repertoires from subjects exposed to, actively infected with, or recovered from COVID-19 were included in the dataset. Samples were obtained from the ongoing ImmuneRACE study (first 160 participants) and from about 1,300 subjects provided by 6 global collaborators. The repertoires were made available in a free public database intended to serve as a resource for research on the immune response to SARS-CoV-2. Where available, HLA class I and class II types were taken from metadata supplied by the sample provider and were not determined by assay-based typing. Broad study findings and their caveats: Clinical and demographic metadata were provided uncurated, with the amount varying by source and participant.

The immunoSEQ Assay, a bias-controlled multiplex PCR, was used to amplify TCRbeta CDR3 regions from genomic DNA. For the original study's pipeline: Nucleated cell counts per sample were estimated from amplification of reference gene primers within the assay. To quantify the absolute abundance of each unique TCRbeta CDR3 rearrangement, sequence reads were collapsed and filtered. Productive Simpson clonality was computed per sample as the square root of Simpson's diversity index over productive rearrangements. TCRdb's version of the immuneACCESS table is confined to in-frame rearrangements and falls short of the full clone set. An unresolved V gene accounts for under half of the shortfall where checked; the remainder is of unknown origin. V and J calls and clone size are copied from that table; D and trimming were computed from the DNA. Within this sample are 150,000 to 200,000 clones, with 81% of them counted one time only. Jointly, the top ten make up roughly an eighth of the sample.

In Seattle, one collaborating source enrolled patients while the infection was active and tracked those patients longitudinally over the course of disease. Collaborating institutions collected whole blood in K2EDTA tubes following their own protocols. For TCRbeta analysis, collaborators shipped samples in one of three forms: frozen whole blood, isolated PBMCs, or DNA extracted from either of those sample types. With respect to this clone: Its antigen is unknown. It has no much larger one-base neighbor in the sample; base qualities were not kept.

This sequence originates from a woman at least 80 years old with COVID-19, enrolled during active disease. The specimen was peripheral blood.

The DNA reads TGCGCCAGCAGCTGGACTAGCGGGGTTTCCTACGAGCAGTACTTC. It specifies CASSWTSGVSYEQYF. The chain is assembled from TRBV5-1 and TRBJ2-7, with 12 bases aligning to TRBD2. Here V drops 3 bases and J drops 1 base, and the junction holds 2 bases not matched to any gene. From the cysteine up to the phenylalanine, the CDR3 has a length of 15 residues. The entry retains the CDR3 DNA only, 45 bases that are in frame from base 1. The germline V gene provides CDR1 SGHRS and CDR2 YFSETQ.